This T cell receptor (beta chain) was found in a study of CD8+CD57+ T cells in acquired aplastic anemia. Turning to the study itself: The study obtained an average of about 3.1 ug of DNA from sorted CD4+ and CD8+ cells.

Details on this clonotype: Its target is unknown.

Study-wide points: Sharing between patients and controls was observed for 25 to 30 CD8+ CDR3 sequences. The study found no significant CD8+ Simpson's diversity difference between patients and controls.

This CDR3 contains 14 residues. Trimming took 2 bases from V and 7 from J, leaving 12 bases between them. CDR1 is KGHDR and CDR2 is SFDVKD in the germline V gene. Profiles of TCR beta VDJ and CDR3 were generated from a genomic DNA template. TCRdb fed the reads into MiXCR, producing one record per CDR3 protein. The table includes 200,000 or so distinct CDR3 sequences, under 70% detected once. The clonotype comes from a human donor with severe aplastic anemia or a healthy control (not recorded which). Sequenced: sorted CD4+, CD8+, or CD8+CD57+ T cells (not recorded which) from PBMCs. The J gene is TRBJ2-3, the V gene TRBV24-1; D perhaps matches TRBD2 (6 bases). The CDR3 bases are TGTGCCACCAGTGATTCCCCGGGACTCCATACGCAGTATTTT. Amino acids: CATSDSPGLHTQYF.